This T cell receptor (beta chain) was captured in a study of vaccination effects on CD4 cells after COVID-19. Investigators separated out CD4+ T cells once around eleven days of culture had passed. This clone appeared a few times. No antigen is known for it. The CDR3 length is 12 residues. Germline CDR1 is LGHNA and CDR2 is YSLEER. V gave up 4 bases and J gave up 7 bases, with 10 bases separating them. Some clones are missing from TCRdb's copy, which holds only in-frame ones; the method was immunoSEQ multiplex PCR. Altogether about 38,000 clones are present, more than 75% being singletons, with the ten largest covering 2.9%.

V usage is TRBV4-3 and J usage is TRBJ1-1; unclear D gene. The sequence derives from a human donor who received a COVID-19 vaccine. Sequenced material: CD4+ T cells from PBMCs cultured without peptide, taken before COVID-19 vaccination. As DNA, the CDR3 is TGCGCCAGCAGCCCCCGGCGCGGTGAAGCTTTCTTT. Protein sequence: CASSPRRGEAFF.